A single sample gave rise to the 18 T cell receptor beta chains below, sequenced in a study of beta chain features in type 1 diabetes. Reverse transcription of all isolated RNA meant that expressed TCRB transcripts were sequenced. Produced via immunoSEQ multiplex PCR; TCRdb's table is partial and in-frame only. Among hundreds of thousands of clones, less than 20% were seen once, and the ten largest hold 0.093%. Sequences were obtained from naive CD4+ T cells from blood. These receptors all come from a young man in good health.

The rearrangement uses TRBV10-3 and TRBJ2-5; the match to TRBD1 covers 9 bases. Germline V gene data show CDR1 as ENHRY and CDR2 as SYGVKD. V was pared by 3 bases and J by 4 bases, with 12 bases of the junction left unmatched. This CDR3 has 17 residues. The CDR3 is CAISDNPGTGYRETQYF. The CDR3, as DNA: TGTGCCATCAGTGACAACCCCGGGACAGGGTACCGAGAGACCCAGTACTTC.

This clone was recorded a few times. CDR3 region: CASSPMDIGEKLFF. The CDR3, as DNA: TGTGCCAGCTCACCGATGGACATTGGCGAAAAACTGTTTTTT. The chain carries TRBV18 and TRBJ1-4; possible D gene TRBD1, 5 bases. Trimming removed 3 bases from V and 8 bases from J, with 13 bases in between. CDR3 length: 14 amino acids. Germline V gene sequence: CDR1 KGHSH, CDR2 LQKENI.

The chain links TRBV6-5 to TRBJ2-5, with a weak D call TRBD1 (6 bases). Germline V gene sequence: CDR1 MNHEY, CDR2 SVGAGI. V lost 0 bases, J lost 5 bases, and 16 bases lay in between. This CDR3 is built from 16 residues. In nucleotides, the CDR3 is TGTGCCAGCAGTTACTCGATGCCCAGGGGCAGGGAGACCCAGTACTTC. This translates into CASSYSMPRGRETQYF.

The CDR3 nucleotides are TGTGCCAGCACCCCCGCCCCGAATACCTATGGCTACACCTTC. Its protein is CASTPAPNTYGYTF. This chain joins TRBV27 and TRBJ1-2; no reliable D call. CDR3 length: 14 residues. The V end was cut by 7 bases, the J end by 4 bases, with 16 bases between. Per germline, CDR1 MNHEY and CDR2 SMNVEV (reference sequence).

The rearrangement links TRBV2 to TRBJ2-3; D remains ambiguous. This CDR3 comprises 13 residues. V lost 6 bases and J lost 0, with 7 bases in between. CDR1 is SNHLY, CDR2 FYNNEI, per germline. CDR3 sequence (DNA): TGTGCCAGCAGGGAGACTAGCACAGATACGCAGTATTTT. It specifies CASRETSTDTQYF.

The chain combines TRBV6-5 with TRBJ2-3; possibly TRBD2 for D (5 bases). Germline CDR1 is MNHEY and CDR2 is SVGAGI. The ends were cut back, 2 bases at V and 5 bases at J, with 17 bases in the middle. The length of the CDR3 is 16 residues. Here the CDR3 DNA reads TGTGCCAGCAGTTACGGCGACTTCCTTGGAGGAGATACGCAGTATTTT. Amino acid sequence: CASSYGDFLGGDTQYF.

The chain employs TRBV13 and TRBJ1-2; 7 nucleotides match TRBD1. The CDR3 runs 14 residues. V lost 4 bases, J lost 2 bases, and 4 bases stayed unmatched. CDR1 PRHDT and CDR2 FYEKMQ come from the germline V gene (reference sequence). The CDR3 DNA follows: TGTGCCAGCAGCTCGACAGGGTTCAACTATGGCTACACCTTC. Translated, it gives CASSSTGFNYGYTF.

As DNA, the CDR3 is TGTGCCAGTAGCAGACTAGCGGGAACAGATACGCAGTATTTT. Its protein product is CASSRLAGTDTQYF. The rearrangement links TRBV6-6 to TRBJ2-3; 11 positions agree with TRBD2. Unmatched junction bases numbered 5, after V lost 9 bases and J lost 3 bases. Germline values: CDR1 MNHNY, CDR2 SVGAGI (reference sequence). The CDR3 consists of 14 residues.

The chain combines TRBV6-5 with TRBJ2-1; TRBD1 aligns across 8 bases. The CDR3 contains 15 residues. The germline V gene encodes CDR1 MNHEY and CDR2 SVGAGI. With V trimmed by 5 bases and J by 2 bases, 5 bases remained unmatched. This CDR3 is CASSRDRRTYNEQFF. The DNA of the CDR3 is TGTGCCAGCAGTCGGGACAGGCGAACCTACAATGAGCAGTTCTTC.

This chain links TRBV19 with TRBJ1-1, with D possibly matching TRBD1 (5 bases). The V end lost 5 bases, the J end lost 11 bases, and 18 bases lay between the germline ends. The germline CDR1 and CDR2 sequences are LNHDA and SQIVND (reference sequence). This CDR3 comprises 13 residues. Here the CDR3 DNA reads TGTGCCAGTAGTCAGGGAGAGGCCCTGGAGGCTTTCTTT. It specifies CASSQGEALEAFF.

The chain joins TRBV25-1 to TRBJ1-5; D is possibly TRBD1 (6 bases). CDR3 size: 14 residues. Germline V gives CDR1 MGHDK, CDR2 SYGVNS. Trimming removed 4 bases from V and 1 base from J, with 8 bases in between. This chain's CDR3 is CASSVTGSNQPQHF. In DNA form, the CDR3 reads TGTGCCAGCAGTGTAACAGGGAGCAATCAGCCCCAGCATTTT.

The rearrangement joins TRBV28 to TRBJ2-1; 9 bases are shared with TRBD2. This CDR3 comprises 14 residues. The V and J ends lost 4 bases and 8 bases, in that order; junction bases with no gene match: 6. Germline V gene sequence: CDR1 MDHEN, CDR2 SYDVKM. The CDR3 sequence: CASSYSGSRDEQFF. Written as DNA, the CDR3 is TGTGCCAGCAGTTATAGCGGGAGTAGAGATGAGCAGTTCTTC. Filled out from reference TRBV28 and TRBJ2-1, the complete variable domain reads DVKVTQSSRYLVKRTGEKVFLECVQDMDHENMFWYRQDPGLGLRLIYFSYDVKMKEKGDIPEGYSVSREKKERFSLILESASTNQTSMYLCASSYSGSRDEQFFGPGTRLTVL.

This clone has more than one count but fewer than ten. The chain couples TRBV4-2 to TRBJ1-6; D might be TRBD1 (5 bases). V shed 0 bases and J shed 9 bases, with 15 bases lying between them. CDR1 is LGHNA, CDR2 YNFKEQ, per germline. This CDR3 is 16 amino acids long. In DNA, the CDR3 is TGTGCCAGCAGCCAAGATGTTAAGGGGAGAGCTTCACCCCTCCACTTT. Translated, it gives CASSQDVKGRASPLHF.

V and J are TRBV6-5 and TRBJ1-5, with D perhaps matching TRBD1 (5 bases). This CDR3 region has 15 residues. The V gene's germline CDR1 is MNHEY and CDR2 SVGAGI. V was cut by 4 bases and J by 2 bases, with 12 bases left in between. Here the CDR3 DNA reads TGTGCCAGCAGTTCGGGGGTTCTTGGCAATCAGCCCCAGCATTTT. As protein: CASSSGVLGNQPQHF.

This clone was detected only a few times. This rearrangement joins TRBV7-2 to TRBJ2-5, with TRBD1 identical over 9 bases. The CDR3 extends over 15 amino acids. V was clipped by 3 bases and J by 7 bases; unmatched bases: 9. Per germline, CDR1 SGHTA and CDR2 FQGNSA. The CDR3 loop reads CASSFRTGAAGTQYF. The CDR3, as DNA: TGTGCCAGCAGCTTCCGGACAGGGGCCGCAGGGACCCAGTACTTC. Full variable domain (missing parts from reference TRBV7-2 and TRBJ2-5): GAGVSQSPSNKVTEKGKDVELRCDPISGHTALYWYRQSLGQGLEFLIYFQGNSAPDKSGLPSDRFSAERTGGSVSTLTIQRTQQEDSAVYLCASSFRTGAAGTQYFGPGTRLLVL.

The chain is built from TRBV6-1 and TRBJ1-2; perhaps TRBD1 as D (5 bases). This CDR3 has 14 residues. Germline V lookup: CDR1 MNHNS, CDR2 SASEGT. V lost 1 base and J 5 bases, leaving 11 bases between the germline ends. The CDR3, as DNA: TGTGCCAGCAGTGAAGGGGCAGGGACGTATGGCTACACCTTC. Translation: CASSEGAGTYGYTF.

In this sample, this clone turned up a few times. The chain is built from TRBV7-2 and TRBJ1-1; 7 bases match TRBD1. The CDR3 extends over 16 amino acids. Trimming cost V 5 bases and J 5 bases; bases outside gene matches: 14. Germline loops: CDR1 SGHTA, CDR2 FQGNSA. The CDR3 DNA is TGTGCCAGCAGCCCCGAACGGGGACAGTTTTCGACTGAAGCTTTCTTT. Protein sequence: CASSPERGQFSTEAFF.

This clone was counted a few times. Written as DNA, the CDR3 is TGTGCCAGCAGCTTGTTGTTGTTGCAGTTCTTC. Translated: CASSLLLLQFF. The gene calls are TRBV5-6 and TRBJ2-1; D not certain. The CDR3 has 11 amino acids. The germline CDR1 and CDR2 sequences are SGHDT and YYEEEE. V lost 1 base and J 12 bases, leaving 8 bases between the germline ends. Full variable domain (rest looked up from reference TRBV5-6 and TRBJ2-1): DAGVTQSPTHLIKTRGQQVTLRCSPKSGHDTVSWYQQALGQGPQFIFQYYEEEERQRGNFPDRFSGHQFPNYSSELNVNALLLGDSALYLCASSLLLLQFFGPGTRLTVL.